What follows are 9 T cell receptor beta chains derived from one specimen sequenced in a study of blood T cell repertoires in COVID-19. Measured with immunoSEQ multiplex PCR; TCRdb has only the in-frame clones, and not every one. The sample contains around 300,000 clones, 89% of which appear only once. Sequenced: PBMCs or T cells enriched from blood (not recorded which). The receptors stem from a woman in her thirties who had recovered from COVID-19.

This chain links TRBV7-9 with TRBJ1-1, with D perhaps TRBD1 (5 bases). Trimming stripped 5 bases from V and 7 bases from J, with 17 bases between. The CDR3 consists of 14 residues. The germline V gene encodes CDR1 SEHNR and CDR2 FQNEAQ (reference sequence). The chain's CDR3 is CASSPSGTRLEAFF. The CDR3 bases are TGTGCCAGCAGCCCATCCGGGACTCGCCTTGAAGCTTTCTTT.

V and J are TRBV13 and TRBJ1-1, with D hard to call. The germline gives CDR1 PRHDT, CDR2 FYEKMQ (reference sequence). The V gene lost 1 base and the J gene lost 8 bases, with 14 bases spanning the gap. The CDR3 spans 14 residues. The CDR3 DNA is TGTGCCAGCAGCTTAGTATCCGGGAAGCGGGAAGCTTTCTTT. Translating gives CASSLVSGKREAFF. Combining the CDR3 with reference TRBV13 and TRBJ1-1 gives the whole variable domain AAGVIQSPRHLIKEKRETATLKCYPIPRHDTVYWYQQGPGQDPQFLISFYEKMQSDKGSIPDRFSAQQFSDYHSELNMSSLELGDSALYFCASSLVSGKREAFFGQGTRLTVV.

V is TRBV18 and J is TRBJ1-3; 7 bases are shared with TRBD1. V was pared by 4 bases and J by 0 bases, with 6 bases of the junction left unmatched. The CDR3 is made up of 16 amino acids. Germline V CDR1 and CDR2: KGHSH, LQKENI. CDR3: CASSQGGKSSGNTIYF. CDR3 sequence (DNA): TGTGCCAGCTCACAAGGGGGCAAGAGCTCTGGAAACACCATATATTTT.

The CDR3 reads CASSYSVELNTGELFF. The CDR3 DNA is TGTGCCAGCAGTTACTCGGTAGAGTTGAACACCGGGGAGCTGTTTTTT. The chain carries TRBV6-5 and TRBJ2-2; no clear D. From germline, CDR1 is MNHEY and CDR2 SVGAGI. This CDR3 has 16 amino acids. Deletions cut 0 bases from V and 1 base from J, with 9 bases between.

CDR3 protein: CASSQDMVARGNTEAFF. For the CDR3, the DNA is TGCGCCAGCAGCCAAGATATGGTGGCTAGAGGGAACACTGAAGCTTTCTTT. This chain uses TRBV4-3 with TRBJ1-1; D call uncertain. CDR3 length: 17 residues. Germline V gives CDR1 LGHNA, CDR2 YSLEER. The V gene lost 0 bases and the J gene lost 1 base, with 15 bases spanning the gap.

The chain couples TRBV4-1 to TRBJ2-5, with 7 nucleotides matching TRBD2. This CDR3 spans 15 amino acids. V was clipped by 6 bases and J by 4 bases; unmatched bases: 11. CDR1 and CDR2 (germline): MGHRA, YSYEKL. The CDR3 DNA reads as TGCGCCAGCAGACCCATTAGCGGGTTAGGAGAGACCCAGTACTTC. Protein product: CASRPISGLGETQYF.

The rearrangement uses TRBV5-1 and TRBJ2-1, with TRBD2 matching over 9 bases. Germline V gene lookup returns CDR1 SGHRS and CDR2 YFSETQ. There are 18 residues in the CDR3. The V and J ends lost 4 bases and 4 bases, in that order; junction bases with no gene match: 15. The CDR3 region has the DNA TGCGCCAGCAGCCAGCCAAAGGGTGCTAGCGGGACATACAATGAGCAGTTCTTC. Its protein is CASSQPKGASGTYNEQFF.

This clone was observed a single time. V is TRBV10-2 and J is TRBJ1-5, with D unclear. The length of the CDR3 is 16 residues. Trimming took off 5 bases at V and 6 bases at J, with 20 bases between the two ends. CDR1 and CDR2 (germline): WSHSY, SAAADI. The CDR3 coding sequence is TGCGCCAGCAGTAAGAGAGGTGCGTCTGAAGGTCAGCCCCAGCATTTT. This codes for CASSKRGASEGQPQHF.

Notes on this clone: Its ends do not fully match the called genes, so a read error is possible. Here the CDR3 DNA reads TGCAGTGCTGCCCGGGACACCGAAGCTTTCTTT. Its translation: CSAARDTEAFF. The V gene is TRBV20-1, the J gene TRBJ1-1; D is possibly TRBD1 (6 bases). Germline CDR1 is DFQATT and CDR2 is SNEGSKA (reference sequence). This CDR3 comprises 11 residues.